The 15 T cell receptor beta chains presented below share a single source sample, sequenced in a study of T cell responses to AZD1222 COVID-19 vaccine. Generated by immunoSEQ multiplex PCR, the TCRdb table keeps only in-frame clones and is missing some. The data show 90,000 to 110,000 clones, with approximately 88% seen just once and 2% to 3% held by the top ten. The source material was peripheral blood, sampled on day 0 of AZD1222 vaccination. The receptors were sampled from an adult in good health.

The chain combines TRBV11-2 with TRBJ2-5, with 7 bases aligning to TRBD2. This CDR3 is built from 17 residues. V lost 0 bases, J lost 3 bases, and 10 bases stayed unmatched. Germline values: CDR1 SGHAT, CDR2 FQNNGV. CDR3 in DNA: TGTGCCAGCAGCTTAGATGAGTTCGCGCGGGGGAAAGAGACCCAGTACTTC. This gives the protein CASSLDEFARGKETQYF.

CDR3 nucleotides: TGTGCCAGCAGTTTAAAGGTACAGCCCCAGCATTTT. This codes for CASSLKVQPQHF. The rearrangement uses TRBV28 and TRBJ1-5, with no clear D. The germline gives CDR1 MDHEN, CDR2 SYDVKM. With 2 bases removed from V and 7 bases from J, the gap between germline ends came to 6 bases. This CDR3 contains 12 residues.

The gene calls are TRBV6-5 and TRBJ2-2; D ambiguous. The V gene's germline CDR1 is MNHEY and CDR2 SVGAGI. The CDR3 is made up of 15 amino acids. Trimming cost V 6 bases and J 7 bases, with 18 bases left between them. CDR3 amino acids: CASSLDGRAHGELFF. The CDR3 nucleotides are TGTGCCAGCAGCTTGGACGGGCGCGCCCACGGGGAGCTGTTTTTT.

The gene calls are TRBV28 and TRBJ1-4; tentatively, D is TRBD1 (5 bases). CDR1 is MDHEN and CDR2 is SYDVKM in the germline V gene. The V gene lost 6 bases and the J gene lost 6 bases, with 14 bases spanning the gap. The length of the CDR3 is 14 residues. The CDR3 is CASSHPGGDEKLFF. CDR3 in DNA: TGTGCCAGCAGCCACCCGGGGGGGGATGAAAAACTGTTTTTT.

The V and J genes are TRBV9 and TRBJ2-6; D gene uncertain. V lost 0 bases and J lost 0, with 13 bases in between. Germline values: CDR1 SGDLS, CDR2 YYNGEE. The CDR3 has 18 residues. As DNA, the CDR3 is TGTGCCAGCAGCGTAGGCCCCGTACCGGACTCTGGGGCCAACGTCCTGACTTTC. Amino acids: CASSVGPVPDSGANVLTF.

The chain links TRBV28 to TRBJ1-1, with D uncertain. The CDR3 runs to 18 residues. Germline V lookup: CDR1 MDHEN, CDR2 SYDVKM. Trimming cost V 3 bases and J 0 bases, with 20 bases left between them. CDR3 bases: TGTGCCAGCAGTTTCCGATTTATAGGATCTTCCATGAACACTGAAGCTTTCTTT. It specifies CASSFRFIGSSMNTEAFF.

The chain has TRBV20-1 and TRBJ2-1; D unclear. CDR1 is DFQATT and CDR2 is SNEGSKA in the germline V gene (reference sequence). The CDR3 has 14 residues. Trimming cost V 3 bases and J 2 bases, with 11 bases left between them. The CDR3 spells CSASGLDPYNEQFF. Here the CDR3 DNA reads TGCAGTGCTAGTGGTCTCGACCCCTACAATGAGCAGTTCTTC.

As to this clone: At one end the junction does not follow the germline gene, possibly because of a read error. The chain combines TRBV5-1 with TRBJ1-6; no reliable D call. The CDR3 sequence is 15 residues long. Germline lookup yields CDR1 SGHRS and CDR2 YFSETQ. The CDR3 region is CASRLSGAYNSPLHF. In nucleotides, the CDR3 is TGCGCCAGCCGCTTGAGCGGTGCCTATAATTCACCCCTCCACTTT.

This clone turned up a few times. The chain recombines TRBV9 with TRBJ1-3; D is unresolved. Germline values: CDR1 SGDLS, CDR2 YYNGEE. The CDR3 covers 14 residues. V was pared by 4 bases and J by 0 bases, with 8 bases between. CDR3 in DNA: TGTGCCAGCAGCCGAGATTTCTCTGGAAACACCATATATTTT. Protein: CASSRDFSGNTIYF. The full variable domain, rest sourced from reference TRBV9 and TRBJ1-3, is DSGVTQTPKHLITATGQRVTLRCSPRSGDLSVYWYQQSLDQGLQFLIQYYNGEERAKGNILERFSAQQFPDLHSELNLSSLELGDSALYFCASSRDFSGNTIYFGEGSWLTVV.

The V and J genes are TRBV4-1 and TRBJ1-2; tentative D call: TRBD1 (6 bases). From germline, CDR1 is MGHRA and CDR2 YSYEKL. Trimming removed 1 base from V and 1 base from J, with 10 bases in between. The CDR3 totals 15 residues. CDR3 DNA: TGCGCCAGCAGCCAAGGACAGGTAGTTAACTATGGCTACACCTTC. Translated: CASSQGQVVNYGYTF.

Comments on this clone: The same CDR3 also results from other DNA sequences found in this sample. The CDR3 reads CASSQELGNTGELFF. The CDR3 DNA reads as TGTGCCAGCAGCCAAGAATTGGGAAACACCGGGGAGCTGTTTTTT. J is TRBJ2-2 and V is TRBV14; D unclear. The germline gives CDR1 SGHDN, CDR2 FVKESK. The CDR3 is 15 residues long. V was clipped by 0 bases and J by 2 bases, with 7 bases between them.

The genes are TRBV10-3 and TRBJ2-5; D might be TRBD1 (7 bases). CDR1 ENHRY and CDR2 SYGVKD come from the germline V gene. The length of the CDR3 is 15 residues. The germline V and J ends were trimmed by 2 bases and 5 bases, with 15 bases remaining between them. CDR3 region: CAISEGGARGETQYF. As DNA, the CDR3 is TGTGCCATCAGTGAGGGCGGGGCCAGGGGGGAGACCCAGTACTTC.

This clone was seen a single time. The chain employs TRBV2 and TRBJ1-5; 7 bases are a match to TRBD1. The J segment lost 3 bases and the V segment lost 7 bases, leaving 3 bases of the junction unmatched. Germline V lookup: CDR1 SNHLY, CDR2 FYNNEI. CDR3 length: 13 residues. CDR3 protein: CASKGQTNQPQHF. The CDR3 DNA is TGTGCCAGCAAGGGACAGACCAATCAGCCCCAGCATTTT. The entire variable domain, with the rest obtained from reference TRBV2 and TRBJ1-5, is as follows: EPEVTQTPSHQVTQMGQEVILRCVPISNHLYFYWYRQILGQKVEFLVSFYNNEISEKSEIFDDQFSVERPDGSNFTLKIRSTKLEDSAMYFCASKGQTNQPQHFGDGTRLSIL.

The rearrangement joins TRBV2 to TRBJ2-7; D ambiguous. Trimming pared 7 bases from V and 0 bases from J, leaving 19 bases between. Germline CDR1 SNHLY, CDR2 FYNNEI. The CDR3 runs 16 residues. The CDR3 region has the DNA TGTGCCAGCACGGCAACGCCAGGCGAAAGCTCCTACGAGCAGTACTTC. Translating gives CASTATPGESSYEQYF.

This chain connects TRBV29-1 to TRBJ2-7; 7 positions match TRBD2. V was pared by 3 bases and J by 0 bases, with 11 bases of the junction left unmatched. The CDR3 covers 16 residues. The germline V gene encodes CDR1 SQVTM and CDR2 ANQGSEA. CDR3 loop: CSVDGPSGSSSYEQYF. The DNA for the CDR3 is TGCAGCGTTGACGGCCCTAGCGGATCGAGCTCCTACGAGCAGTACTTC.